These T cell receptor beta chains were read from a single sample in a study of siplizumab effects on memory and regulatory T cells. Assay used: immunoSEQ multiplex PCR; TCRdb lists only in-frame clones, some missing. Of about 94,000 clones in the sample, 94% were seen once. Sequenced input: non-Treg CD4+ T cells sorted from blood. These receptors were taken from a human donor in good health. Each CDR3 is given with its conserved first and last residue. The order of the fields is V gene, CDR3 protein.

V gene: TRBV4-1; CDR3 protein: CASSRSTGDQPQHF
V gene: TRBV30; CDR3 protein: CAAELTGNGEKLFF
V gene: TRBV2; CDR3 protein: CASSSFRQSGSYEQYF
V gene: TRBV5-1; CDR3 protein: CASSLETSGAVTSYEQYF
V gene: TRBV5-1; CDR3 protein: CASSLAGTSNEKLFF
V gene: TRBV4-1; CDR3 protein: CASSQGRGGVASQYF
V gene: TRBV18; CDR3 protein: CASSRSGTTNYGYTF
V gene: TRBV7-7; CDR3 protein: CASSSRWGETQYF
V gene: TRBV7-8; CDR3 protein: CASSLRDLSTDTQYF
V gene: TRBV5-1; CDR3 protein: CASSLGQAGNTIYF
V gene: TRBV30; CDR3 protein: CAWSVVRAGTEAFF
V gene: TRBV4-1; CDR3 protein: CASSQEGTSTDTQYF
V gene: TRBV5-1; CDR3 protein: CASSLAWSVDEQFF
V gene: TRBV11-3; CDR3 protein: CASSLDPGAQETQYF
V gene: TRBV6-4; CDR3 protein: CASRRGMDSTDTQYF
V gene: TRBV5-4; CDR3 protein: CASSLATGGATYGYTF
V gene: TRBV7-6; CDR3 protein: CASSRVAGTEAFF
V gene: TRBV2; CDR3 protein: CASSPPRGRVSNQPQHF
V gene: TRBV19; CDR3 protein: CASSGTGTGTSGRHPYEQYF
V gene: TRBV4-1; CDR3 protein: CASSTPGQGKAEAFF
V gene: TRBV6-5; CDR3 protein: CASSFRQGVQYF
V gene: TRBV5-1; CDR3 protein: CASSRGTGGEKLFF
V gene: TRBV19; CDR3 protein: CASSITHSSYEQYF
V gene: TRBV11-2; CDR3 protein: CASSPLSERSEAFF
V gene: TRBV5-1; CDR3 protein: CASSLEGRPPGYTF
V gene: TRBV6-6; CDR3 protein: CASSSGLTQPQHF
V gene: TRBV7-2; CDR3 protein: CASSLAGTGGYEQYF
V gene: TRBV4-1; CDR3 protein: CASSQVGRTEAFF
V gene: TRBV30; CDR3 protein: CAWSVWGHGYGYTF
V gene: TRBV11-3; CDR3 protein: CASSAFRGPGGGADTQYF
V gene: TRBV2; CDR3 protein: CASSTGTGGFREQYF
V gene: TRBV6-6; CDR3 protein: CASTSGRGTDTQYF
V gene: TRBV11-3; CDR3 protein: CASSPPDRGNTGELFF
V gene: TRBV5-1; CDR3 protein: CASSEGTGGAYGYTF
V gene: TRBV30; CDR3 protein: CAWGGLVNTIYF
V gene: TRBV6-1; CDR3 protein: CASRPGRGYTF
V gene: TRBV7-2; CDR3 protein: CASSSLTEAFF
V gene: TRBV5-1; CDR3 protein: CASSLVRGTLYNEQFF
V gene: TRBV6-6; CDR3 protein: CASSSGQSSNQPQHF
V gene: TRBV29-1; CDR3 protein: CSASGQNYGYTF
V gene: TRBV9; CDR3 protein: CASSVAPTVGQETQYF
V gene: TRBV6-5; CDR3 protein: CASSYSPGYSGYTF
V gene: TRBV7-3; CDR3 protein: CASSGQESYGYTF
V gene: TRBV6-1; CDR3 protein: CASRGAPGQGGGYTF
V gene: TRBV5-6; CDR3 protein: CASSIAGGTEAFF
V gene: TRBV19; CDR3 protein: CASSRDFWSGGANVLTF
V gene: TRBV9; CDR3 protein: CASSVGSAASGNTIYF
V gene: TRBV7-6; CDR3 protein: CASSRDRIQETQYF
V gene: TRBV30; CDR3 protein: CAWSVDSNQPQHF
V gene: TRBV30; CDR3 protein: CAWSVLTGNSPLHF
V gene: TRBV7-9; CDR3 protein: CASTASSSYNEQFF
V gene: TRBV5-4; CDR3 protein: CASSSPPGQGVEKLFF
V gene: TRBV28; CDR3 protein: CASSENQGFSYEQYF
V gene: TRBV19; CDR3 protein: CASSPLQGTSSYNEQFF
V gene: TRBV5-1; CDR3 protein: CASSLGLAPSYNEQFF